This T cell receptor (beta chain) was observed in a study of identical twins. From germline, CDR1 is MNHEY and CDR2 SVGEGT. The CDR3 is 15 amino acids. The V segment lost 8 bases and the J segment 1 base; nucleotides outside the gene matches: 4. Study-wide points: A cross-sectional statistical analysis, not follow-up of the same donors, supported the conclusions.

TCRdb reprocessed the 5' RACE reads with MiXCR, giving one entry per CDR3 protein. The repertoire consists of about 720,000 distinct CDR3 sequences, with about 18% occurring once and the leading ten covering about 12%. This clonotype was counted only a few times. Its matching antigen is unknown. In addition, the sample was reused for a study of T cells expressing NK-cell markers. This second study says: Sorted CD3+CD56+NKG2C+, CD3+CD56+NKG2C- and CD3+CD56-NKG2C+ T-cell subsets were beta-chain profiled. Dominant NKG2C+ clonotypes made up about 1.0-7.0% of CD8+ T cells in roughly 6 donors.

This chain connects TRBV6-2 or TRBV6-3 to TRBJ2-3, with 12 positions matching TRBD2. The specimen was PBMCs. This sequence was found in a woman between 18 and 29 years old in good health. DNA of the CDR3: TGTGCCAGCCTCAGACTAGCGGGAGGCACAGATACGCAGTATTTT. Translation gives CASLRLAGGTDTQYF.